The entry that follows covers one T cell receptor beta chain sequence. The sample is drawn from a study of blood T cell repertoires in COVID-19. Study overall: Italy, Spain and the United States were the sources of the convalescent and acute COVID-19 samples. PBMCs, B-cell-depleted T cells, or T cells provided the cDNA or gDNA that made up the material.

Followed longitudinally, the Seattle patients had been enrolled during active infection. In the original workflow: Reference gene primer amplification yielded estimated nucleated cell counts. Sequencing used immunoSEQ multiplex PCR; TCRdb keeps in-frame clones, though not all of them. V, J and clone size are those of that table, while D and trimming were read from the DNA. The data contain 300,000 to 400,000 clones, 75% to 90% of them seen just once; the ten biggest clones take up about 6.3%. Per germline, CDR1 LNHDA and CDR2 SQIVND (reference sequence). Trimming took off 4 bases at V and 5 bases at J, with 26 bases between the two ends. CDR3 length equals 18 residues.

Material: peripheral blood. This receptor was taken from a woman aged 50 to 60 with COVID-19, enrolled during active disease. The V call is TRBV19, the J call TRBJ1-1; a possible D gene is TRBD1 (6 bases). The CDR3 spells CASSSDLRFTGRETEAFF. The CDR3 DNA reads TGTGCCAGTAGTAGTGACTTGCGGTTTACAGGGAGGGAGACTGAAGCTTTCTTT.